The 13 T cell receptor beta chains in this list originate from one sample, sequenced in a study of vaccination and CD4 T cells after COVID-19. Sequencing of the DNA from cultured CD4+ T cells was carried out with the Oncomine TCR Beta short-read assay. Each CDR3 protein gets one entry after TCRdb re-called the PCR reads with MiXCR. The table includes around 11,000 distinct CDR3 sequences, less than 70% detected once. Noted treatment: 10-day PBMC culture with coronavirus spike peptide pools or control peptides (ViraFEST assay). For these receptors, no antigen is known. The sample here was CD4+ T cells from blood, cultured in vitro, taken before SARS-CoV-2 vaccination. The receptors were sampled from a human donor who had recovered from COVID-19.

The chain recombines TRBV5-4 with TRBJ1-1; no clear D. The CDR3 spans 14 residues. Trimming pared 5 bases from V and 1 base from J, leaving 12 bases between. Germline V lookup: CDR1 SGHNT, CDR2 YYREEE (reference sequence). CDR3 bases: TGTGCCAGCAGGAAGGACCGACCGAACACTGAAGCTTTCTTT. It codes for CASRKDRPNTEAFF.

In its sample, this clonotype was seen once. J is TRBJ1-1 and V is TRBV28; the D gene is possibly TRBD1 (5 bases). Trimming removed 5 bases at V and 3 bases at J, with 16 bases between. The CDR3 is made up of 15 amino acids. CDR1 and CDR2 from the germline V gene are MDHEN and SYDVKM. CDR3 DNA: TGTGCCAGCAGTCCGGGGGGTTTTAGTGACACTGAAGCTTTCTTT. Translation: CASSPGGFSDTEAFF.

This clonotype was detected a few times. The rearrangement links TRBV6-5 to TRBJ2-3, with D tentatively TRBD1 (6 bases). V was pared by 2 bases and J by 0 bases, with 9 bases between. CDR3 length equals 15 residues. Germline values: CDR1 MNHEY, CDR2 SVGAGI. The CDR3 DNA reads TGTGCCAGCAGTTACCCACAGGGTAGCACAGATACGCAGTATTTT. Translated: CASSYPQGSTDTQYF.

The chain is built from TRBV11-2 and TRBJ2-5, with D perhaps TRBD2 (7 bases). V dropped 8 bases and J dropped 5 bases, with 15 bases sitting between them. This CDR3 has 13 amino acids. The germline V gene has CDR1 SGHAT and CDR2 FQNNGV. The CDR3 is CASGRGAVETQYF. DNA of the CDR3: TGTGCCAGCGGCCGGGGGGCGGTGGAGACCCAGTACTTC.

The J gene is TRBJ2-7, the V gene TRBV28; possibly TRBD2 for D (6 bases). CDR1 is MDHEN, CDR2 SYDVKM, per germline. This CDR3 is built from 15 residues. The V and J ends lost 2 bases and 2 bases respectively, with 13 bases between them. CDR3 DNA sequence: TGTGCCAGCAGTTTACCAGGGACTGGGGCCTACGAGCAGTACTTC. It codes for CASSLPGTGAYEQYF. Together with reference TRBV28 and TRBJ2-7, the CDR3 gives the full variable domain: DVKVTQSSRYLVKRTGEKVFLECVQDMDHENMFWYRQDPGLGLRLIYFSYDVKMKEKGDIPEGYSVSREKKERFSLILESASTNQTSMYLCASSLPGTGAYEQYFGPGTRLTVT.

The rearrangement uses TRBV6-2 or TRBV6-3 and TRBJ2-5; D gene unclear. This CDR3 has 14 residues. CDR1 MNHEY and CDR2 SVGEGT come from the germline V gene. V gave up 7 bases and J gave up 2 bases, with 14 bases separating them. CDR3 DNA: TGTGCCAGCACCGACCATTGGCGGCAAGAGACCCAGTACTTC. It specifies CASTDHWRQETQYF.

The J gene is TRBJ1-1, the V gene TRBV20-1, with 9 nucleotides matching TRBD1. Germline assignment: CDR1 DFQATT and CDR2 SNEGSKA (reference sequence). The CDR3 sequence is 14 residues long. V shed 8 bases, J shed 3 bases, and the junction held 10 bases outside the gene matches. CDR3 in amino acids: CSSQQGARYTEAFF. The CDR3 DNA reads TGCAGTTCTCAACAGGGGGCGAGGTACACTGAAGCTTTCTTT.

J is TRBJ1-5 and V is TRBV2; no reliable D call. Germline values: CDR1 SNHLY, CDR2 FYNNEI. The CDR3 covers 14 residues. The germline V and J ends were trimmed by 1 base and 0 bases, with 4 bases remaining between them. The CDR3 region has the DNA TGTGCCAGCAGTGAAGGGGATAGCAATCAGCCCCAGCATTTT. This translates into CASSEGDSNQPQHF. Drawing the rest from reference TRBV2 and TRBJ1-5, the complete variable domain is EPEVTQTPSHQVTQMGQEVILRCVPISNHLYFYWYRQILGQKVEFLVSFYNNEISEKSEIFDDQFSVERPDGSNFTLKIRSTKLEDSAMYFCASSEGDSNQPQHFGDGTRLSIL.

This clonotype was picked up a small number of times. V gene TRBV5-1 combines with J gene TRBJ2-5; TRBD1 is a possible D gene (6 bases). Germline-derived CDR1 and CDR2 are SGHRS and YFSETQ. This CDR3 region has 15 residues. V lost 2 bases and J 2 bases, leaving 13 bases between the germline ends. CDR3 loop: CASSFQGFAQETQYF. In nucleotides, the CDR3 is TGCGCCAGCAGCTTCCAGGGGTTTGCTCAAGAGACCCAGTACTTC.

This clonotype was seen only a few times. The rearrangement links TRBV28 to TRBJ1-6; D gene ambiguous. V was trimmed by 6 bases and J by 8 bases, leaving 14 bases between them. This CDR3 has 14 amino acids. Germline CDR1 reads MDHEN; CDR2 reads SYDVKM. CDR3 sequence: CASSLRRVDSPLHF. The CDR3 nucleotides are TGTGCCAGCAGCCTCAGAAGGGTAGATTCACCCCTCCACTTT.

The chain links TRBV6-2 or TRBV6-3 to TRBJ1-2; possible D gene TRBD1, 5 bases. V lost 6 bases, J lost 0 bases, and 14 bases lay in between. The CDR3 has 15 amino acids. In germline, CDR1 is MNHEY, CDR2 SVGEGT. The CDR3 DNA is TGTGCCAGCAGCCCCGGGGACGGTTCTAACTATGGCTACACCTTC. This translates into CASSPGDGSNYGYTF.

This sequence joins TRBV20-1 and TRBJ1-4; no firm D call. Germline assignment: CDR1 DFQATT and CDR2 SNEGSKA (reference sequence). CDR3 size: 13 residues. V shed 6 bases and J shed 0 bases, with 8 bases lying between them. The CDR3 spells CSAPQPTNEKLFF. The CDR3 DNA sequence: TGCAGTGCCCCACAGCCAACTAATGAAAAACTGTTTTTT.

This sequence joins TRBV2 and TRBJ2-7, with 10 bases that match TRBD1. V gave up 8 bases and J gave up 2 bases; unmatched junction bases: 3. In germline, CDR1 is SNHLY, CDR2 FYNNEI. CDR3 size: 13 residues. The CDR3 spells CASLGTGAYEQYF. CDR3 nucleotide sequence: TGTGCCAGCCTCGGGACAGGGGCCTACGAGCAGTACTTC.